This TCR beta chain was recovered during a study of blood T cell repertoires in COVID-19. Study context: From T cells, B-cell-depleted T cells, or PBMCs came the material, which was cDNA or gDNA.

Recruited during active infection, patients (from Seattle) were subsequently followed longitudinally. Germline loops: CDR1 SGHRS, CDR2 YFSETQ. V lost 4 bases to trimming and J lost 5 bases; unmatched junction nucleotides: 8. The CDR3 extends over 14 amino acids. A single count supports this clone. The repertoire was sequenced with immunoSEQ multiplex PCR; TCRdb's copy has only in-frame clones and lacks some. The table lists more than 250,000 clones, 85% to 90% of them singletons. The sequenced sample was peripheral blood. The source is a woman between 50 and 59 years old with COVID-19, enrolled during active disease. This chain joins TRBV5-1 and TRBJ2-5; the match to TRBD1 covers 7 bases. Here the CDR3 DNA reads TGCGCCAGCAGCCCGACAGGGTTGTCCGAGACCCAGTACTTC. Protein sequence: CASSPTGLSETQYF.